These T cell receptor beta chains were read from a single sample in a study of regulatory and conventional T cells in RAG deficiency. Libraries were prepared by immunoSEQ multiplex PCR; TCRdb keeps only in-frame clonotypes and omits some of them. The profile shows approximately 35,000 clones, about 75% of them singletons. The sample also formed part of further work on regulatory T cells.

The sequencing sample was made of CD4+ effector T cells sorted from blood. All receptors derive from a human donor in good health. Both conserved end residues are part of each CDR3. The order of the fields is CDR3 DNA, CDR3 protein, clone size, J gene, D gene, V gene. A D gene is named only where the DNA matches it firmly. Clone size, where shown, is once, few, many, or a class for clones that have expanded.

CDR3nt: TGTGCCAGCTCACCACCATCGAGTCTAGCCAAAAACATTCAGTACTTC
CDR3aa: CASSPPSSLAKNIQYF
abundance: -
j_gene: TRBJ2-4
d_gene: -
v_gene: TRBV18

CDR3nt: TGTGCCAGCAGCCGGGGGCTTGGTACAGATACGCAGTATTTT
CDR3aa: CASSRGLGTDTQYF
abundance: -
j_gene: TRBJ2-3
d_gene: -
v_gene: TRBV11-3

CDR3nt: TGTGCCAGCAGTTTTGCGGGGGCCCGCTACAATGAGCAGTTCTTC
CDR3aa: CASSFAGARYNEQFF
abundance: -
j_gene: TRBJ2-1
d_gene: -
v_gene: TRBV27

CDR3nt: TGTGCCAGCAGCGTAGAGCCGGTCCCTGAGACCCAGTACTTC
CDR3aa: CASSVEPVPETQYF
abundance: -
j_gene: TRBJ2-5
d_gene: -
v_gene: TRBV9

CDR3nt: TGCGCCAGCAGCCCCTCAGCCGTCTCTGGAAACACCATATATTTT
CDR3aa: CASSPSAVSGNTIYF
abundance: few
j_gene: TRBJ1-3
d_gene: -
v_gene: TRBV4-1

CDR3nt: TGTGCCAGTAGTATTGGGTTAATGTCACCCCTCCACTTT
CDR3aa: CASSIGLMSPLHF
abundance: -
j_gene: TRBJ1-6
d_gene: -
v_gene: TRBV19

CDR3nt: TGTGCCAGCAGCCGGACAGGGAGTGGCACTGAAGCTTTCTTT
CDR3aa: CASSRTGSGTEAFF
abundance: -
j_gene: TRBJ1-1
d_gene: TRBD1
v_gene: TRBV5-6

CDR3nt: TGTGCCAGCAGTTACTCGAGTATTCGGGGCAATCAGCCCCAGCATTTT
CDR3aa: CASSYSSIRGNQPQHF
abundance: once
j_gene: TRBJ1-5
d_gene: -
v_gene: TRBV6-5

CDR3nt: TGTGCCACCAACGGCAGGGGTACTGAAAAACTGTTTTTT
CDR3aa: CATNGRGTEKLFF
abundance: -
j_gene: TRBJ1-4
d_gene: -
v_gene: TRBV19

CDR3nt: TGTGCCAGCAGTTACAGGGACCTCACAGATACGCAGTATTTT
CDR3aa: CASSYRDLTDTQYF
abundance: -
j_gene: TRBJ2-3
d_gene: -
v_gene: TRBV6-5

CDR3nt: TGTGCCAGTAGTATTAGAAGGAGCGTCCGGGGCGAGGAACCCCAGCATTTT
CDR3aa: CASSIRRSVRGEEPQHF
abundance: -
j_gene: TRBJ1-5
d_gene: -
v_gene: TRBV19

CDR3nt: TGTGCCAGCAGGACACCCGGGTCTACTAATGAAAAACTGTTTTTT
CDR3aa: CASRTPGSTNEKLFF
abundance: -
j_gene: TRBJ1-4
d_gene: -
v_gene: TRBV6-6

CDR3nt: TGTGCCAGCAGATACCTCTCCTACGAGCAGTACTTC
CDR3aa: CASRYLSYEQYF
abundance: few
j_gene: TRBJ2-7
d_gene: -
v_gene: TRBV2

CDR3nt: TGTGCCAGCAGCTCCAGACAGGGCAATCAGCCCCAGCATTTT
CDR3aa: CASSSRQGNQPQHF
abundance: few
j_gene: TRBJ1-5
d_gene: -
v_gene: TRBV7-8